Listed below are T cell receptor beta chains from one sample, sequenced in a study of T-cell reconstitution after alpha-beta-depleted transplantation in children. TCRdb re-called the PCR reads with MiXCR, one entry per CDR3 protein. The data show under 450,000 distinct CDR3 sequences, with more than 10% seen just once and 3.5% to 4.5% held by the top ten. Sequencing was performed on PBMCs, taken from the stem cell graft. These receptor sequences come from a human donor who donated a stem cell graft to a child with Fanconi anemia. The CDR3 runs from the conserved cysteine through the conserved F or W. The D gene is left open where the match is weak. Not all rows give a size; the values are once, few, many and, for expanded clones, a class.

>TRBV20-1|TRBD1|TRBJ1-2|14|few
TGCAGTGCTGGTGGACAGGGAGGTTTCTATGGCTACACCTTC
CSAGGQGGFYGYTF
>TRBV3-1|NA|TRBJ2-5|13|few
TGTGCCAGCAGCCAGCGGGGCCAAGAGACCCAGTACTTC
CASSQRGQETQYF
>TRBV7-6|NA|TRBJ1-1|14|many
TGTGCCAGCAGCTTAGGGGTGCGGCCAGAAGAAGCTTTCTTT
CASSLGVRPEEAFF
>TRBV28|NA|TRBJ2-7|16|few
TGTGCCAGCAGAAAAGAGCGGGCAGGAGAGGGCTACGAGCAGTACTTC
CASRKERAGEGYEQYF
>TRBV6-2/TRBV6-3|NA|TRBJ2-7|12|NA
TGTGCCACCGAGGCGGGGACCTACGAGCAGTACTTC
CATEAGTYEQYF
>TRBV5-1|NA|TRBJ1-6|12|few
TGCGCCAGCAGCTCGGGTAATTCACCCCTCCACTTT
CASSSGNSPLHF
>TRBV5-1|TRBD2|TRBJ2-5|14|few
TGCGCCAGCAACTGGGGGGGGAGCCAAGAGACCCAGTACTTC
CASNWGGSQETQYF
>TRBV5-1|TRBD1|TRBJ1-5|15|many
TGCGCCAGCAGCCCTGGGACAGCTACCAATCAGCCCCAGCATTTT
CASSPGTATNQPQHF
>TRBV6-5|NA|TRBJ1-1|14|few
TGTGCCAGCAGTTACTCGGACCTGAACACTGAAGCTTTCTTT
CASSYSDLNTEAFF
>TRBV18|NA|TRBJ2-7|14|few
TGTGCCAGCTCACCATGGGCAGCATCCTACGAGCAGTACTTC
CASSPWAASYEQYF
>TRBV20-1|TRBD2|TRBJ2-3|16|NA
TGCAGTGCTAGTCAACTAGCGGGGGGAAACACAGATACGCAGTATTTT
CSASQLAGGNTDTQYF
>TRBV6-5|NA|TRBJ2-3|17|NA
TGTGCCAGCAGTTATTCTCGCGGCGGGGGCCACGGGGATACGCAGTATTTT
CASSYSRGGGHGDTQYF
>TRBV7-9|TRBD1|TRBJ1-5|16|many
TGTGCCAGCAGCTCCCAGGGGGAGGGTGGCAATCAGCCCCAGCATTTT
CASSSQGEGGNQPQHF
>TRBV13|NA|TRBJ1-4|15|NA
TGTGCCAGCAGCTTAAGGGCCCCCGAGGGTGAAAAACTGTTTTTT
CASSLRAPEGEKLFF
>TRBV5-5|NA|TRBJ2-6|14|few
TGTGCCACGTTTGCCGGCTCTGGGGCCAACGTCCTGACTTTC
CATFAGSGANVLTF
>TRBV6-1|TRBD2|TRBJ2-5|15|NA
TGTGCCAGCAGACAGGGACTAGCGGATCAAGAGACCCAGTACTTC
CASRQGLADQETQYF
>TRBV27|NA|TRBJ1-1|12|NA
TGTGCCAGCAGCAGGTGGGGCACTGAAGCTTTCTTT
CASSRWGTEAFF
>TRBV5-1|NA|TRBJ1-2|14|few
TGCGCCAGCAGCTTGGAAGGGGAGAACTATGGCTACACCTTC
CASSLEGENYGYTF
>TRBV12-3/TRBV12-4|TRBD1|TRBJ1-2|13|few
TGTGCCAGCAGCCAAGGACAGGGGTTAGGCTACACCTTC
CASSQGQGLGYTF
>TRBV19|NA|TRBJ2-2|12|NA
TGTGCCAGTGGGGGGTTCACCGGGGAGCTGTTTTTT
CASGGFTGELFF
>TRBV11-2|NA|TRBJ1-5|15|many
TGTGCCAGCAGCTTAGGGGGCAGAAGCAATCAGCCCCAGCATTTT
CASSLGGRSNQPQHF
>TRBV4-3|NA|TRBJ2-3|16|few
TGCGCCAGCAGCCAAGATAGGAGGGGGGGCCGGGATACGCAGTATTTT
CASSQDRRGGRDTQYF
>TRBV12-3/TRBV12-4|NA|TRBJ1-2|15|many
TGTGCCAGCAGCCCCCCGATCAGGGGTAACTATGGCTACACCTTC
CASSPPIRGNYGYTF
>TRBV28|TRBD1|TRBJ2-3|15|NA
TGTGCCAGCAAAACAGGGGGCGCCGGGGTAGATACGCAGTATTTT
CASKTGGAGVDTQYF
>TRBV15|TRBD1|TRBJ2-3|16|few
TGTGCCACCAGCCCTGACAGGGCCCCTAGCACAGATACGCAGTATTTT
CATSPDRAPSTDTQYF
>TRBV5-4|TRBD1|TRBJ1-1|14|few
TGTGCCAGCAGCTCTGGACAGGAGGACACTGAAGCTTTCTTT
CASSSGQEDTEAFF
>TRBV28|NA|TRBJ1-6|15|many
TGTGCCAGCAGTTTAATCTTGGGGGGGAATTCACCCCTCCACTTT
CASSLILGGNSPLHF
>TRBV6-2/TRBV6-3|TRBD1|TRBJ1-1|12|NA
TGTGCCAGCAGTTCCTGGGACAGCGAAGCTTTCTTT
CASSSWDSEAFF
>TRBV5-1|NA|TRBJ2-3|15|NA
TGCGCCAGCAGAGCCAGGACAGATGACACAGATACGCAGTATTTT
CASRARTDDTDTQYF
>TRBV20-1|NA|TRBJ2-1|13|few
TGCAGTGCTAAGGACAGCTACTACAATGAGCAGTTCTTC
CSAKDSYYNEQFF
>TRBV15|NA|TRBJ1-2|14|NA
TGTGCCACCAGCAGACGAACAGGGCTCGACGGCTACACCTTC
CATSRRTGLDGYTF
>TRBV12-3/TRBV12-4|TRBD1|TRBJ2-5|14|many
TGTGCCAGCAGTTCGGAAGACAGGGTAGAGACCCAGTACTTC
CASSSEDRVETQYF
>TRBV3-1|TRBD2|TRBJ2-1|13|NA
TGTGCCAGCAGCCAAGAGGGACTAAATGAGCAGTTCTTC
CASSQEGLNEQFF
>TRBV6-2/TRBV6-3|TRBD1|TRBJ1-1|17|few
TGTGCCAGCAGGGGACTTCCCGGGACAGGGGGAACGGCTGAAGCTTTCTTT
CASRGLPGTGGTAEAFF
>TRBV9|NA|TRBJ2-2|16|few
TGTGCCAGCAGCGTAGCCATGGCAGGGAACACCGGGGAGCTGTTTTTT
CASSVAMAGNTGELFF
>TRBV2|NA|TRBJ1-2|12|many
TGTGCCAGCACCGAGGGAGGGTATGGCTACACCTTC
CASTEGGYGYTF
>TRBV5-1|NA|TRBJ2-7|13|many
TGCGCCAGCAGCTTGGAGGCAGTAGGCGAGCAGTACTTC
CASSLEAVGEQYF
>TRBV20-1|NA|TRBJ2-3|16|few
TGCAGTGCCAACCCTATTGACAGGGACTACACAGATACGCAGTATTTT
CSANPIDRDYTDTQYF
>TRBV7-2|NA|TRBJ2-2|15|NA
TGTGCCAGCAGCCCTGGAGGTCGGGACACCGGGGAGCTGTTTTTT
CASSPGGRDTGELFF
>TRBV5-6|NA|TRBJ2-6|17|many
TGTGCCAGCAGCTCGATGGACCGTTCCTCTGGGGCCAACGTCCTGACTTTC
CASSSMDRSSGANVLTF
>TRBV20-1|TRBD1|TRBJ1-2|13|many
TGCAGTGCGTCCGGGACAGGGGTTAGCGGCTACACCTTC
CSASGTGVSGYTF